The clone carrying this T cell receptor beta chain was seen a few times. Its antigen is not known. This entry belongs to a study of T-cell reconstitution after alpha-beta-depleted transplantation in children. Study results and caveats: By one year post-transplant, T-cell counts and diversity largely arose from T cells that were newly produced. TCRbeta diversity was high at day 60 in some patients (a result of surviving recipient T cells and thymic progenitors). Reportedly, alpha-beta T cells present about two months post-transplant originated from several hundred expanded clones of graft origin.

Germline lookup yields CDR1 LGHNA and CDR2 YNFKEQ. Germline trimming cut 4 bases from V and 2 bases from J; bases unmatched to any gene: 6. The CDR3 loop spans 17 amino acids. Preparation of the TCRbeta library used unique molecular identifiers. TCRdb reanalysed the PCR reads using MiXCR and keeps one entry per CDR3 protein. This sample has approximately 210,000 distinct CDR3 sequences, with approximately 15% found just once. The sequence was obtained from a male patient aged 2-10 years who had a stem cell transplant for acute lymphoblastic leukemia, so the T cells may come from the graft donor. The rearrangement links TRBV4-2 to TRBJ1-5, with 12 bases that match TRBD1. The material sequenced was PBMCs, mostly from graft donor cells, taken 360 days after TCRalphabeta/CD19-depleted stem cell transplant. CDR3 bases: TGTGCCAGCAGCCCAACGGGACAGGGGGCACGCAATCAGCCCCAGCATTTT. Residues: CASSPTGQGARNQPQHF.